Listed here is a single TCR beta chain. CDR1 MNHEY and CDR2 SVGAGI come from the germline V gene. The junction had 7 bases not matched to a gene; V was cut back by 4 bases and J by 6 bases. This CDR3 has 14 residues. These data originate in a study of OX40 agonist ivuxolimab in advanced cancers. The table came from immunoSEQ multiplex PCR; TCRdb's copy has only in-frame clones and leaves some out. The sample consists of 55,000 to 65,000 clones, 92% of them appearing once. The chain recombines TRBV6-5 with TRBJ2-7; 9 bases agree with TRBD1. The material was CD4+ or CD8+ T cells sorted from blood, obtained in a trial of the OX40 agonist ivuxolimab. This TCR came from an adult with an advanced solid tumor such as melanoma, head and neck, liver or kidney cancer. The CDR3 sequence: CASSFPTGGSEQYV. In DNA form, the CDR3 reads TGTGCCAGCAGTTTTCCGACAGGGGGAAGCGAGCAGTACGTC.